The next 26 T cell receptor beta chains were all read from a single sample in a study of graft-versus-host responses after intestinal transplantation. Assay: immunoSEQ multiplex PCR; the TCRdb copy retains only in-frame clones and omits some. Of some 6,700 clones detected, approximately 90% appear once; the ten largest clones hold less than 5.5%. This sample comprised PBMCs, obtained around 80 days after transplant. The receptors derive from a human patient who received an intestinal transplant, so some T cells may come from the graft donor.

The J gene is TRBJ2-2, the V gene TRBV7-9; 12 bases are a match to TRBD2. Trimming took 5 bases from V and 4 from J; bases not matched to a gene: 5. Germline V lookup: CDR1 SEHNR, CDR2 FQNEAQ (reference sequence). The CDR3 sequence is 16 residues long. The CDR3 DNA reads as TGTGCCAGCAGCCAGACTAGCGGGGGACCCACCGGGGAGCTGTTTTTT. This gives the protein CASSQTSGGPTGELFF.

J is TRBJ2-1 and V is TRBV5-1; D uncertain. The CDR3 extends over 15 amino acids. V gave up 4 bases and J gave up 6 bases, with 17 bases separating them. Germline CDR1 is SGHRS and CDR2 is YFSETQ. DNA of the CDR3: TGCGCCAGCAGCCCTAGACCCGGCCGTATCAATGAGCAGTTCTTC. This gives the protein CASSPRPGRINEQFF.

V and J are TRBV7-9 and TRBJ2-2, with D unclear. There are 15 residues in the CDR3. With 2 bases removed from V and 1 base from J, the gap between germline ends came to 8 bases. Germline CDR1 and CDR2: SEHNR and FQNEAQ (reference sequence). CDR3 residues: CASSLNTQNTGELFF. The DNA of the CDR3 is TGTGCCAGCAGCTTAAACACCCAGAACACCGGGGAGCTGTTTTTT.

Notes on this clone: A junction end diverges from the germline sequence, so it may reflect a read error. J is TRBJ2-1 and V is TRBV6-5, with 8 bases that match TRBD1. CDR1 MNHEY and CDR2 SVGAGI come from the germline V gene. The CDR3 has 14 residues. Here the CDR3 reads CAGSYSQGANEQFF. The CDR3, as DNA: TGTGCCGGCAGTTACTCCCAGGGGGCGAATGAGCAGTTCTTC.

The V gene is TRBV7-9, the J gene TRBJ2-4, with 9 bases identical to TRBD1. Trimming cost V 5 bases and J 5 bases; bases outside gene matches: 1. Germline V gene sequence: CDR1 SEHNR, CDR2 FQNEAQ (reference sequence). CDR3 size: 13 residues. CDR3 protein: CASSRDRENIQYF. The CDR3 DNA follows: TGTGCCAGCAGCAGGGACAGGGAAAACATTCAGTACTTC.

The CDR3 DNA reads as TGTGCCAGTAGTATGGTAGGCGAGCAAGAGACCCAGTACTTC. Encoded protein: CASSMVGEQETQYF. This rearrangement joins TRBV19 to TRBJ2-5; D is unclear. The CDR3 is 14 residues long. The germline V and J ends were trimmed by 3 bases and 2 bases, with 10 bases remaining between them. Germline-derived CDR1 and CDR2 are LNHDA and SQIVND (reference sequence).

This rearrangement joins TRBV12-5 to TRBJ2-2; unclear D gene. CDR1 LGHNT and CDR2 FRNRAP come from the germline V gene. The CDR3 has 11 amino acids. V lost 1 base, J lost 11 bases, and 5 bases lay in between. CDR3 coding DNA: TGTGCTAGTGGTTTGGGTCCTGAGCTGTTTTTT. It yields the protein CASGLGPELFF.

This chain uses TRBV9 with TRBJ2-5, with 9 bases identical to TRBD1. The CDR3 length is 15 residues. CDR1 SGDLS and CDR2 YYNGEE come from the germline V gene. Trimming cost V 4 bases and J 3 bases; bases outside gene matches: 7. The CDR3 spells CASSLHGTGKETQYF. CDR3 nucleotide sequence: TGTGCCAGCAGCCTCCACGGGACAGGGAAAGAGACCCAGTACTTC.

The chain has TRBV7-3 and TRBJ1-1; 9 bases agree with TRBD1. The CDR3 has 14 residues. With V trimmed by 4 bases and J by 1 base, 1 base remained unmatched. Germline V CDR1 and CDR2: SGHTA, FQGTGA. The chain's CDR3 is CASSYRGPNTEAFF. In DNA, the CDR3 is TGTGCCAGCAGCTACAGGGGGCCGAACACTGAAGCTTTCTTT.

The chain is built from TRBV15 and TRBJ2-2, with TRBD1 matching 10 bases. With V trimmed by 3 bases and J by 7 bases, 8 bases remained unmatched. The CDR3 is 16 residues long. The germline V gene encodes CDR1 LNHNV and CDR2 YYDKDF (reference sequence). CDR3 residues: CATSRRGQGKSGELFF. Here the CDR3 DNA reads TGTGCCACCAGCAGGAGGGGACAGGGGAAGAGCGGGGAGCTGTTTTTT.

V is TRBV4-2 and J is TRBJ1-1; no definite D call. Per the germline V gene, CDR1 is LGHNA and CDR2 is YNFKEQ. The CDR3 is made up of 15 amino acids. V was shortened by 3 bases and J by 3 bases, with 14 bases between the two germline ends. DNA for the CDR3: TGTGCCAGCAGCCAGCTGAGAAGGACGGACACTGAAGCTTTCTTT. As protein: CASSQLRRTDTEAFF.

J is TRBJ2-1 and V is TRBV9; TRBD1 aligns across 8 bases. The V segment lost 0 bases and the J segment 8 bases; nucleotides outside the gene matches: 7. The V gene's germline CDR1 is SGDLS and CDR2 YYNGEE. The CDR3 consists of 15 residues. CDR3 coding DNA: TGTGCCAGCAGCGTAGGGCAGGGGGCAGTGGATGAGCAGTTCTTC. This codes for CASSVGQGAVDEQFF.

This chain links TRBV7-8 with TRBJ2-1; D is possibly TRBD1 or TRBD2 (5 bases each). Looked up from germline, CDR1 is SGHVS and CDR2 is FQNEAQ. Trimming removed 3 bases at V and 10 bases at J, with 19 bases between. The CDR3 has 15 amino acids. The CDR3 here is CASSFYPRDPWEQFF. The CDR3 region has the DNA TGTGCCAGCAGCTTCTACCCCCGGGACCCATGGGAGCAGTTCTTC.

In its sample, this clone was seen a few times. V is TRBV6-1 and J is TRBJ1-4; 8 bases agree with TRBD1. From germline, CDR1 is MNHNS and CDR2 SASEGT. The CDR3 is made up of 13 amino acids. J gave up 8 bases and V 10 bases, and 9 bases lay outside the gene matches. In nucleotides, the CDR3 is TGTGCCATCTCCGGGACAGGTTGGGAAAAACTGTTTTTT. This sequence encodes CAISGTGWEKLFF.

The genes are TRBV5-6 and TRBJ2-7, with a weak D call TRBD1 (5 bases). The ends were cut back, 0 bases at V and 11 bases at J, with 15 bases in the middle. This CDR3 spans 13 amino acids. Germline V gene sequence: CDR1 SGHDT, CDR2 YYEEEE. The CDR3 DNA follows: TGTGCCAGCAGCTTGGAAATGGGGCCCCTAAAGTACGTC. It specifies CASSLEMGPLKYV.

The chain has TRBV27 and TRBJ2-7; 12 bases align to TRBD2. Per the germline V gene, CDR1 is MNHEY and CDR2 is SMNVEV (reference sequence). The CDR3 runs 14 residues. The J segment lost 4 bases and the V segment lost 5 bases, leaving 3 bases of the junction unmatched. CDR3 nucleotides: TGTGCCAGCAGTCTAGCGGGAGGGCGGTACGAGCAGTACTTC. Translation: CASSLAGGRYEQYF.

The chain carries TRBV7-4 and TRBJ1-2, with no clear D. Germline V lookup: CDR1 SGHVT, CDR2 SQSDAQ. With 11 bases removed from V and 0 bases from J, the gap between germline ends came to 7 bases. This CDR3 contains 11 residues. CDR3: CAYEANYGYTF. CDR3 DNA sequence: TGTGCCTATGAGGCTAACTATGGCTACACCTTC.

The chain carries TRBV19 and TRBJ1-2; the match to TRBD1 covers 8 bases. The CDR3 has 13 residues. CDR1 is LNHDA, CDR2 SQIVND, per germline (reference sequence). After removal of 6 bases from V and 7 bases from J, the junction contained 7 bases not matched to a gene. CDR3 loop: CASSLRGRGGYTF. The CDR3 DNA sequence: TGTGCCAGTAGCCTCAGGGGGCGAGGTGGCTACACCTTC.

The V and J genes are TRBV4-1 and TRBJ1-2; D perhaps matches TRBD1 (5 bases). V was cut by 0 bases and J by 6 bases, with 14 bases left in between. The CDR3 is made up of 15 amino acids. Germline assignment: CDR1 MGHRA and CDR2 YSYEKL. CDR3: CASSQDKETAHGYTF. The CDR3 DNA reads as TGCGCCAGCAGCCAAGATAAGGAGACAGCTCATGGCTACACCTTC.

The chain combines TRBV19 with TRBJ2-2, with 9 bases identical to TRBD2. Trimming removed 5 bases from V and 1 base from J; junction bases left unmatched: 5. CDR1 and CDR2 from the germline V gene are LNHDA and SQIVND (reference sequence). This CDR3 region has 16 residues. The CDR3 is CASSLGTSWNTGELFF. Written as DNA, the CDR3 is TGTGCCAGTAGTCTCGGGACTAGCTGGAACACCGGGGAGCTGTTTTTT.

The V and J genes are TRBV29-1 and TRBJ2-7, with 7 bases lining up with TRBD2. V dropped 2 bases and J dropped 0; count of bases not matched to a gene: 7. Germline CDR1 and CDR2: SQVTM and ANQGSEA. This CDR3 region has 15 residues. The CDR3 DNA reads as TGCAGCGTTGAACTCGCCGGGAGGCCCTCCTACGAGCAGTACTTC. Protein product: CSVELAGRPSYEQYF.

The chain carries TRBV11-2 and TRBJ2-1; TRBD2 matches at 8 bases. Germline V gene sequence: CDR1 SGHAT, CDR2 FQNNGV. V lost 5 bases, J lost 2 bases, and 11 bases stayed unmatched. The CDR3 is 17 residues long. CDR3 bases: TGTGCCAGCAGCCTAGGAGTAATAGCGGGGCCCTACAATGAGCAGTTCTTC. This encodes CASSLGVIAGPYNEQFF.

The chain is built from TRBV7-2 and TRBJ2-1; possible D gene TRBD2, 5 bases. The V end was cut by 0 bases, the J end by 13 bases, with 13 bases between. The CDR3 spans 13 residues. Germline V CDR1 and CDR2: SGHTA, FQGNSA. CDR3 region: CASSLASRTLQFF. The CDR3 nucleotides are TGTGCCAGCAGCTTAGCGAGCAGGACTCTTCAGTTCTTC.

The rearrangement joins TRBV9 to TRBJ2-2; 8 bases are shared with TRBD1. The CDR3 covers 16 residues. J was trimmed by 5 bases and V by 6 bases; bases with no gene match: 12. Per the germline V gene, CDR1 is SGDLS and CDR2 is YYNGEE. The DNA of the CDR3 is TGTGCCAGCAACCCCACCGGACAGGGTGGAACCGGGGAGCTGTTTTTT. It encodes CASNPTGQGGTGELFF. The full variable domain, in which reference TRBV9 and TRBJ2-2 provide the parts outside the CDR3, is DSGVTQTPKHLITATGQRVTLRCSPRSGDLSVYWYQQSLDQGLQFLIQYYNGEERAKGNILERFSAQQFPDLHSELNLSSLELGDSALYFCASNPTGQGGTGELFFGEGSRLTVL.

This chain connects TRBV11-2 to TRBJ2-2, with TRBD2 matching over 7 bases. The germline CDR1 and CDR2 sequences are SGHAT and FQNNGV. Unmatched junction bases numbered 7, after V lost 8 bases and J lost 4 bases. The CDR3 sequence is 14 residues long. This CDR3 reads CASQQERGTGELFF. In DNA, the CDR3 is TGTGCCAGCCAGCAGGAGCGGGGCACCGGGGAGCTGTTTTTT. Supplemented by reference TRBV11-2 and TRBJ2-2, the full variable domain reads EAGVAQSPRYKIIEKRQSVAFWCNPISGHATLYWYQQILGQGPKLLIQFQNNGVVDDSQLPKDRFSAERLKGVDSTLKIQPAKLEDSAVYLCASQQERGTGELFFGEGSRLTVL.

CDR3 DNA: TGTGCCAGCTCACCCCAGGAATTCGGCACCGGGGAGCTGTTTTTT. It specifies CASSPQEFGTGELFF. The genes are TRBV18 and TRBJ2-2; D ambiguous. The length of the CDR3 is 15 residues. The germline gives CDR1 KGHSH, CDR2 LQKENI. V shed 3 bases and J shed 4 bases, with 12 bases lying between them.